The clone carrying this T cell receptor beta chain was counted only a few times. No antigen is known for it. This sample was taken from a study of cytomegalovirus exposure and HLA in healthy donors. Study as a whole: One earlier analysis, a look at around 170 million T cells, found some 120 million unique TCR beta sequences.

PCR was performed using 60 Vbeta and 13 Jbeta primers. Data came from immunoSEQ multiplex PCR; TCRdb stores just in-frame clones and leaves some out. The table shows tens of thousands of clones, with roughly four fifths occurring only once. General study findings and limits: Prior analysis indicated that the majority of TCR beta V segments exhibited productivity approximately 87% or approximately 30% of the time. At a 0.05 false discovery rate, a later analysis found 18,000 or so TCR beta sequences to be associated with HLA alleles.

The V end lost 0 bases, the J end lost 4 bases, and 15 bases lay between the germline ends. The CDR3 consists of 16 residues. The germline gives CDR1 SGHDN, CDR2 FVKESK. The sample taken for sequencing was PBMCs. The V and J genes are TRBV14 and TRBJ1-1, with no clear D. The clonotype was recovered from a young man in good health and CMV-seropositive. This CDR3 is CASSQDRPDRGTEAFF. DNA for the CDR3: TGTGCCAGCAGCCAAGATCGGCCGGATCGAGGCACTGAAGCTTTCTTT.